These 13 T cell receptor beta chains came from one sample sequenced in a study of Japanese encephalitis immunity and Zika vaccine responses. CFSE-labeled PBMCs were cultured about 6 days with peptide pools, each at 0.9 to 1 ug/mL. Proliferating CD4 T cells were sorted unfixed as live CD56-CD19-CD16-CD3+CD4+ CFSE-low cells. TCRdb reprocessed the 5' RACE reads via MiXCR and lists one record per CDR3 protein. The table includes around 150 distinct CDR3 sequences, under 20% detected once. The source was antigen-activated CD4+ T cells from blood, cultured, collected during a Zika inactivated vaccine study. Receptor source: an adult woman who received an inactivated Zika virus vaccine.

By share of the sample, this clonotype is large. The chain couples TRBV6-6 to TRBJ2-5; D call uncertain. The CDR3 is 12 residues long. The germline V gene has CDR1 MNHNY and CDR2 SVGAGI (reference sequence). V lost 6 bases and J lost 4, with 9 bases in between. The CDR3 coding sequence is TGTGCCAGCAGCCCAGGTCGAGAGACCCAGTACTTC. This gives the protein CASSPGRETQYF.

Relative to its sample, this clonotype is hyperexpanded. V is TRBV24-1 and J is TRBJ2-1, with 9 nucleotides matching TRBD2. In germline, CDR1 is KGHDR, CDR2 SFDVKD. Trimming cost V 9 bases and J 10 bases; bases outside gene matches: 12. The CDR3 consists of 14 residues. CDR3 in amino acids: CATDSGLAGGEQFF. The CDR3 nucleotides are TGTGCCACCGACTCGGGACTAGCCGGCGGAGAGCAGTTCTTC.

This clonotype is large. The chain recombines TRBV11-2 with TRBJ2-5, with D perhaps assigned TRBD1 or TRBD2 (7 bases each). The length of the CDR3 is 16 residues. V was cut by 5 bases and J by 5 bases, with 21 bases left in between. Germline CDR1 reads SGHAT; CDR2 reads FQNNGV. The CDR3 sequence: CASSRNGLGGGETQYF. CDR3 sequence (DNA): TGTGCCAGCAGCCGTAACGGACTAGGGGGCGGGGAGACCCAGTACTTC.

By its share, this clonotype is large. The chain has TRBV20-1 and TRBJ2-5; possibly TRBD1 or TRBD2 for D (5 bases each). V was cut by 2 bases and J by 3 bases, with 19 bases left in between. The CDR3 sequence is 16 residues long. Germline-derived CDR1 and CDR2 are DFQATT and SNEGSKA (reference sequence). CDR3 DNA sequence: TGCAGTGCTAGACCGATTCCGGGACGGGGAAAAGAGACCCAGTACTTC. Translated, it gives CSARPIPGRGKETQYF.

This clonotype was seen only once. The chain carries TRBV19 and TRBJ2-1; D is unresolved. V shed 8 bases and J shed 7 bases, with 18 bases lying between them. The length of the CDR3 is 14 residues. The germline V gene encodes CDR1 LNHDA and CDR2 SQIVND (reference sequence). The CDR3 sequence is CASAYYQRTNEQFF. The CDR3 nucleotides are TGTGCCAGTGCTTACTATCAGAGAACAAATGAGCAGTTCTTC.

A few counts support this clonotype. This sequence joins TRBV6-2 or TRBV6-3 and TRBJ2-7; unclear D gene. CDR3 length equals 11 residues. Looked up from germline, CDR1 is MNHEY and CDR2 is SVGEGT. V was clipped by 0 bases and J by 5 bases, with 2 bases between them. CDR3 in amino acids: CASSYSNEQYF. CDR3 nucleotides: TGTGCCAGCAGTTACTCGAACGAGCAGTACTTC.

The CDR3 nucleotides read TGCGCCAGCAGCCAAGATCGGGACAGATACACTGAAGCTTTCTTT. Protein product: CASSQDRDRYTEAFF. The chain links TRBV4-3 to TRBJ1-1; 7 bases are a match to TRBD1. Germline V lookup: CDR1 LGHNA, CDR2 YSLEER. The junction had 4 bases not matched to a gene; V was cut back by 0 bases and J by 3 bases. The CDR3 contains 15 residues.

This clonotype was recorded a few times. V gene TRBV2 combines with J gene TRBJ2-7; D not certain. The germline V and J ends were trimmed by 7 bases and 6 bases, with 19 bases remaining between them. Germline CDR1 and CDR2: SNHLY and FYNNEI. This CDR3 spans 14 amino acids. CDR3 bases: TGTGCCAGCAAAGGCTCAGTAAAGGGTACCGAGCAGTACTTC. Its protein is CASKGSVKGTEQYF.

The genes are TRBV6-5 and TRBJ1-2; weak D call: TRBD1 (5 bases). This CDR3 is built from 16 residues. The V end was cut by 5 bases, the J end by 1 base, with 17 bases between. Germline V gives CDR1 MNHEY, CDR2 SVGAGI. The CDR3 loop reads CASSRTGTAINYGYTF. CDR3 DNA: TGTGCCAGCAGTAGGACCGGGACGGCGATTAACTATGGCTACACCTTC.

The chain uses TRBV5-1 and TRBJ1-1; a weak D match, TRBD1 (6 bases). Germline CDR1 is SGHRS and CDR2 is YFSETQ. The CDR3 extends over 15 amino acids. V was cut by 6 bases and J by 0 bases, with 15 bases left in between. CDR3 DNA: TGCGCCAGCAACGAAAATGGACAGATGAACACTGAAGCTTTCTTT. Residues: CASNENGQMNTEAFF.

In its sample, this clonotype ranks as hyperexpanded (1% or more). This rearrangement joins TRBV11-2 to TRBJ2-7; D is unclear. This CDR3 has 10 residues. V was shortened by 5 bases and J by 7 bases, with 6 bases between the two germline ends. The V gene's germline CDR1 is SGHAT and CDR2 FQNNGV. In nucleotides, the CDR3 is TGTGCCAGCAGCCGCAGGGAGCAGTACTTC. Translating gives CASSRREQYF.

By sample fraction, this clonotype is large (0.1 to 1%). The chain is built from TRBV5-4 and TRBJ2-6; 11 bases align to TRBD1. Trimming removed 3 bases from V and 4 bases from J; junction bases left unmatched: 6. This CDR3 region has 17 residues. From germline, CDR1 is SGHNT and CDR2 YYREEE (reference sequence). CDR3 region: CASSWDRGAAGANVLTF. Here the CDR3 DNA reads TGTGCCAGCAGCTGGGACAGGGGGGCAGCGGGGGCCAACGTCCTGACTTTC.

This clonotype is deemed large. The gene calls are TRBV20-1 and TRBJ1-3; D gene uncertain. The V end lost 2 bases, the J end lost 2 bases, and 13 bases lay between the germline ends. There are 15 residues in the CDR3. CDR1 DFQATT and CDR2 SNEGSKA come from the germline V gene (reference sequence). CDR3 DNA sequence: TGCAGTGCTAGACCTAGAAGGAGTCCTGGAAACACCATATATTTT. This codes for CSARPRRSPGNTIYF.